These 28 T cell receptor beta chains originate from one sample sequenced in a study of cytomegalovirus exposure and HLA in healthy donors. 13 Jbeta primers and 60 Vbeta primers were used for the PCR. Some clones are missing from TCRdb's copy, which holds only in-frame ones; the method was immunoSEQ multiplex PCR. The sample lists under 200,000 clones, 65% to 85% seen once, with 2.6% in the top ten. Material: PBMCs. Every receptor here comes from a woman in her 40s in good health and CMV-seropositive.

This clone appeared once. The chain uses TRBV27 and TRBJ1-2; 9 bases are shared with TRBD1. Unmatched junction bases numbered 10, after V lost 6 bases and J lost 8 bases. Per the germline V gene, CDR1 is MNHEY and CDR2 is SMNVEV (reference sequence). This CDR3 is 14 amino acids long. CDR3 region: CASRADRGLKGYTF. CDR3 DNA: TGTGCCAGCAGAGCTGACAGGGGGTTGAAGGGCTACACCTTC.

Only a few counts were recorded for this clone. An end of the junction differs from the germline gene, which may be a read error. The chain employs TRBV7-9 and TRBJ2-7; the D gene is possibly TRBD1 (6 bases). Looked up from germline, CDR1 is SEHNR and CDR2 is FQNEAQ (reference sequence). This CDR3 comprises 12 residues. CDR3 nucleotides: TGTTCCAGCAGCTTAACAGGGTACGAGCAGTACTTC. Amino acids: CSSSLTGYEQYF.

This CDR3 is CASSFAGGEGGEKLFF. The CDR3, as DNA: TGCGCCAGCAGCTTCGCGGGGGGCGAGGGGGGTGAAAAACTGTTTTTT. The V call is TRBV5-1, the J call TRBJ1-4, with TRBD1 as a possible D gene (6 bases). The germline V gene encodes CDR1 SGHRS and CDR2 YFSETQ. V was cut by 2 bases and J by 7 bases, with 18 bases left in between. The CDR3 spans 16 residues.

J is TRBJ2-5 and V is TRBV7-9; 12 nucleotides line up with TRBD2. Trimming took 9 bases from V and 5 from J; bases not matched to a gene: 1. Germline values: CDR1 SEHNR, CDR2 FQNEAQ (reference sequence). The CDR3 runs 12 residues. In DNA, the CDR3 is TGTGCCAGTGGACTAGCGGGGGAGACCCAGTACTTC. Its translation is CASGLAGETQYF.

The chain links TRBV9 to TRBJ2-2, with no clear D. The CDR3 is made up of 13 amino acids. Germline assignment: CDR1 SGDLS and CDR2 YYNGEE. Trimming took 3 bases from V and 6 from J, leaving 9 bases between them. This chain's CDR3 is CASSELFPGELFF. Here the CDR3 DNA reads TGTGCCAGCAGCGAACTCTTTCCCGGGGAGCTGTTTTTT.

This chain links TRBV7-7 with TRBJ2-3; TRBD1 matches at 7 bases. V was clipped by 5 bases and J by 6 bases; unmatched bases: 5. Germline assignment: CDR1 SSHAT and CDR2 FNYEAQ (reference sequence). The length of the CDR3 is 13 residues. CDR3 loop: CASSPSTGDTQYF. The CDR3 bases are TGTGCCAGCAGCCCATCGACAGGGGATACGCAGTATTTT.

The chain is built from TRBV5-6 and TRBJ2-5; 9 nucleotides align to TRBD1. Losses at the gene ends were 0 bases for V and 5 bases for J; bases not matched to a gene: 8. The CDR3 length is 16 residues. The germline CDR1 and CDR2 sequences are SGHDT and YYEEEE. The CDR3 sequence is CASSLGTGDPWETQYF. The CDR3 nucleotides are TGTGCCAGCAGCTTGGGGACAGGGGACCCATGGGAGACCCAGTACTTC.

The chain has TRBV5-4 and TRBJ2-7, with D possibly matching TRBD2 (5 bases). There are 15 residues in the CDR3. Germline assignment: CDR1 SGHNT and CDR2 YYREEE (reference sequence). Between the trimmed V and J ends, which lost 2 bases and 3 bases, there was a span of 15 bases. DNA for the CDR3: TGTGCCAGCAGCTTTGGACCGGTCCGGGGCTACGAGCAGTACTTC. Its protein product is CASSFGPVRGYEQYF.

This chain links TRBV5-6 with TRBJ2-5; 8 bases line up with TRBD1. Germline V gene sequence: CDR1 SGHDT, CDR2 YYEEEE. The CDR3 consists of 18 residues. With 1 base clipped from V and 2 bases from J, the junction kept 13 bases outside the gene matches. This CDR3 reads CASSLLGAGTGKQETQYF. In nucleotides, the CDR3 is TGTGCCAGCAGCTTGTTAGGAGCCGGGACAGGCAAGCAAGAGACCCAGTACTTC.

There are a few counts of this clone. V and J are TRBV9 and TRBJ1-4, with D maybe TRBD1 (5 bases). Trimming cost V 0 bases and J 8 bases, with 14 bases left between them. This CDR3 comprises 15 residues. Germline loops: CDR1 SGDLS, CDR2 YYNGEE. DNA for the CDR3: TGTGCCAGCAGCGTAGCTACGGGACTGGGAGAAAAACTGTTTTTT. The encoded protein is CASSVATGLGEKLFF.

The CDR3 nucleotides are TGCGCCAGCAGCCAAGATAAGGGGGTCAGTAGCGGGACTAGCACAGATACGCAGTATTTT. Amino acids: CASSQDKGVSSGTSTDTQYF. The chain is built from TRBV4-3 and TRBJ2-3, with 8 bases lining up with TRBD2. Germline V gene lookup returns CDR1 LGHNA and CDR2 YSLEER. With V trimmed by 0 bases and J by 0 bases, 14 bases remained unmatched. There are 20 residues in the CDR3.

The sample holds a few counts of this clone. The genes are TRBV7-9 and TRBJ2-1, with 13 nucleotides matching TRBD2. CDR1 SEHNR and CDR2 FQNEAQ come from the germline V gene (reference sequence). V was pared by 8 bases and J by 3 bases, with 10 bases of the junction left unmatched. This CDR3 comprises 17 residues. DNA for the CDR3: TGTGCCAGCTGCCGGACTAGCGGGGGCCAATACTACAATGAGCAGTTCTTC. This translates into CASCRTSGGQYYNEQFF. Looking up the rest from reference TRBV7-9 and TRBJ2-1 gives the full variable domain: DTGVSQNPRHKITKRGQNVTFRCDPISEHNRLYWYRQTLGQGPEFLTYFQNEAQLEKSRLLSDRFSAERPKGSFSTLEIQRTEQGDSAMYLCASCRTSGGQYYNEQFFGPGTRLTVL.

The V gene is TRBV28, the J gene TRBJ1-4, with TRBD1 as a possible D gene (5 bases). V was trimmed by 6 bases and J by 5 bases, leaving 16 bases between them. This CDR3 is built from 15 residues. The V gene's germline CDR1 is MDHEN and CDR2 SYDVKM. The CDR3 here is CASSPGGAGNEKLFF. The CDR3 DNA sequence: TGTGCCAGCAGCCCCGGAGGGGCCGGGAATGAAAAACTGTTTTTT.

For the CDR3, the DNA is TGTGCCAGCAGTTTGGACCTTGGGACAGGATGGACTGAAGCTTTCTTT. It yields the protein CASSLDLGTGWTEAFF. The V and J genes are TRBV28 and TRBJ1-1; 8 bases fit TRBD1. There are 16 residues in the CDR3. Losses at the gene ends were 3 bases for V and 5 bases for J; bases not matched to a gene: 11. Looked up from germline, CDR1 is MDHEN and CDR2 is SYDVKM.

The chain is built from TRBV19 and TRBJ2-5; 7 bases align to TRBD2. After removal of 3 bases from V and 2 bases from J, the junction contained 9 bases not matched to a gene. The germline CDR1 and CDR2 sequences are LNHDA and SQIVND (reference sequence). The CDR3 runs to 16 residues. CDR3 protein: CASSITRGFTQETQYF. The CDR3 DNA sequence: TGTGCCAGTAGTATTACGCGGGGGTTCACGCAAGAGACCCAGTACTTC.

CDR3 residues: CASSWTDYTGELFF. CDR3 coding DNA: TGCGCCAGCAGCTGGACAGACTACACCGGGGAGCTGTTTTTT. The chain combines TRBV5-1 with TRBJ2-2, with D maybe TRBD1 (6 bases). The CDR3 loop spans 14 amino acids. Trimming shortened V by 3 bases and J by 3 bases, and 9 bases separated the two germline ends. The germline CDR1 and CDR2 sequences are SGHRS and YFSETQ.

Written as DNA, the CDR3 is TGCAGCGTTAAGTTGAGCGGGAGGGTCTTTGAGCAGTTCTTC. This sequence encodes CSVKLSGRVFEQFF. V gene TRBV29-1 combines with J gene TRBJ2-1, with 10 bases identical to TRBD2. The CDR3 is 14 residues long. With 5 bases clipped from V and 9 bases from J, the junction kept 10 bases outside the gene matches. Per the germline V gene, CDR1 is SQVTM and CDR2 is ANQGSEA.

This clone came up once. The chain couples TRBV7-2 to TRBJ2-1, with D perhaps matching TRBD1 (6 bases). The CDR3 spans 15 residues. Deletions cut 3 bases from V and 2 bases from J, with 11 bases between. Germline-derived CDR1 and CDR2 are SGHTA and FQGNSA. This CDR3 is CASSFGDRTYNEQFF. As DNA, the CDR3 is TGTGCCAGCAGCTTCGGAGACAGGACCTACAATGAGCAGTTCTTC.

This sequence joins TRBV7-2 and TRBJ2-3; TRBD1 is a possible D gene (5 bases). The germline V gene encodes CDR1 SGHTA and CDR2 FQGNSA. Trimming stripped 1 base from V and 5 bases from J, with 10 bases between. CDR3 size: 14 residues. CDR3: CASSLEVGEDTQYF. In DNA form, the CDR3 reads TGTGCCAGCAGCTTAGAGGTAGGGGAAGATACGCAGTATTTT.

In its sample, this clone was seen a few times. This sequence joins TRBV4-1 and TRBJ2-7; no definite D call. The V end lost 1 base, the J end lost 0 bases, and 13 bases lay between the germline ends. There are 16 residues in the CDR3. The germline V gene encodes CDR1 MGHRA and CDR2 YSYEKL. This chain's CDR3 is CASSQVSSSYSYEQYF. The CDR3 DNA follows: TGCGCCAGCAGCCAAGTTAGTAGCAGTTACTCCTACGAGCAGTACTTC.

The chain has TRBV18 and TRBJ2-7; 7 bases fit TRBD2. Unmatched junction bases numbered 4, after V lost 3 bases and J lost 2 bases. The germline gives CDR1 KGHSH, CDR2 LQKENI. There are 14 residues in the CDR3. The CDR3 loop reads CASSPGGEAYEQYF. The CDR3 bases are TGTGCCAGCTCACCGGGGGGGGAGGCCTACGAGCAGTACTTC.

With regard to this clone: This sample also contains other DNA sequences that code for the same CDR3. J is TRBJ1-4 and V is TRBV28, with 10 bases that match TRBD1. The CDR3 has 13 amino acids. V lost 4 bases, J lost 8 bases, and 1 base stayed unmatched. CDR1 and CDR2 (germline): MDHEN, SYDVKM. CDR3 loop: CASSSGQGEKLFF. The CDR3 DNA reads TGTGCCAGCAGTTCGGGACAGGGGGAAAAACTGTTTTTT.

The gene calls are TRBV7-9 and TRBJ2-7; TRBD2 might be the D (5 bases). The CDR3 spans 15 residues. CDR1 and CDR2 (germline): SEHNR, FQNEAQ (reference sequence). Trimming took 0 bases from V and 7 from J, leaving 16 bases between them. The CDR3 region has the DNA TGTGCCAGCAGCTTAGCTGGGAGAGGAGTGGGGGAGCAGTACTTC. Translated, it gives CASSLAGRGVGEQYF.

The genes are TRBV10-3 and TRBJ2-2; a possible D gene is TRBD2 (6 bases). The V gene lost 3 bases and the J gene lost 7 bases, with 12 bases spanning the gap. This CDR3 has 14 residues. The germline gives CDR1 ENHRY, CDR2 SYGVKD. The CDR3 DNA reads as TGTGCCATCAGTGAAGTGGGAGCGGGCGGGGAGCTGTTTTTT. This sequence encodes CAISEVGAGGELFF.

This chain connects TRBV30 to TRBJ2-7; TRBD1 matches 10 bases. Germline V gene lookup returns CDR1 GTSNPN and CDR2 SVGIG (reference sequence). V trimming: 4 bases; J trimming: 3 bases; junction bases outside the gene matches: 3. The CDR3 extends over 13 amino acids. The CDR3 nucleotides read TGTGCCTGGAAGGGGGACAGGGGCTACGAGCAGTACTTC. Residues: CAWKGDRGYEQYF.

This clone was counted only a few times. The chain has TRBV2 and TRBJ2-7; TRBD1 agrees at 8 bases. This CDR3 spans 13 amino acids. J was trimmed by 4 bases and V by 4 bases; bases with no gene match: 3. The germline CDR1 and CDR2 sequences are SNHLY and FYNNEI. The DNA for the CDR3 is TGTGCCAGCAGTGCGCAGGGGGCATACGAGCAGTACTTC. Protein sequence: CASSAQGAYEQYF.

The V gene is TRBV19, the J gene TRBJ1-4; D uncertain. CDR3 length equals 14 residues. In germline, CDR1 is LNHDA, CDR2 SQIVND (reference sequence). V shed 7 bases and J shed 4 bases, with 13 bases lying between them. Written as DNA, the CDR3 is TGTGCCAGTACAACCAGCGGATTTAATGAAAAACTGTTTTTT. Translated, it gives CASTTSGFNEKLFF.

A few counts support this clone. The V gene is TRBV7-9, the J gene TRBJ2-5; 9 bases are shared with TRBD2. The end of the DNA aligns better with TRBJ2-7, so the J call may be wrong. In germline, CDR1 is SEHNR, CDR2 FQNEAQ (reference sequence). The CDR3 consists of 14 residues. The CDR3 DNA sequence: TGTGCCAGCAGCACGGGCGGGGGGGCCTACGAGCAGTACTTC. It encodes CASSTGGGAYEQYF.